Below, one T cell receptor beta chain is given with its context. As originally analysed: Cell counts per sample came from amplifying reference gene primers. TCRdb's copy holds only in-frame clones and misses some; the assay was immunoSEQ multiplex PCR. V, J and clone size were drawn from that table, and D and trimming were deduced from the DNA. The data contain roughly 97,000 clones, 90% to 95% of them seen just once; the ten biggest clones take up 6%. Germline assignment: CDR1 MGHRA and CDR2 YSYEKL. This CDR3 comprises 14 residues. Trimming took 8 bases from V and 1 from J, leaving 14 bases between them. The data are from a study of blood T cell repertoires in COVID-19. At the level of the study: Spain, Italy and the United States supplied samples that represented acute and convalescent COVID-19. Sources were T cells, B-cell-depleted T cells, or PBMCs; the material itself was cDNA or gDNA.

Sequenced sample: peripheral blood. The receptor was derived from a human donor in a cohort sampled during active COVID-19. The rearrangement links TRBV4-1 to TRBJ1-1; unclear D gene. The CDR3 sequence is CASADWIENTEAFF. The CDR3 bases are TGCGCCAGCGCTGACTGGATAGAGAACACTGAAGCTTTCTTT.